This TCR beta chain is from a study of graft-versus-host responses after intestinal transplantation. Sequencing was performed with immunoSEQ multiplex PCR; in TCRdb, only in-frame clones are kept and a portion is missing. The sample holds 5,100 or so clones, 25% to 30% seen once. There were some 200,000 CFSE-labeled responder cells plated together with some 200,000 irradiated, violet-dye-labeled stimulator cells. The CDR3 has 13 amino acids. Trimming pared 2 bases from V and 5 bases from J, leaving 9 bases between. Germline values: CDR1 LNHDA, CDR2 SQIVND (reference sequence). The TCR comes from a human patient who received an intestinal transplant. This material consisted of alloreactive CD8+ T cells from a mixed lymphocyte reaction culture, taken before intestinal transplant. The sample's subset: CFSE-low proliferating T cells sorted from approximately 6-day pre-transplant mixed lymphocyte reaction (GvH or HvG direction). The chain carries TRBV19 and TRBJ1-1; D perhaps matches TRBD1 (5 bases). CDR3 sequence (DNA): TGTGCCAGTAGTATAATGGACACGACTGAAGCTTTCTTT. Translation: CASSIMDTTEAFF.